These 20 T cell receptor beta chains share one sample of origin, sequenced in a study of T cell responses to AZD1222 COVID-19 vaccine. Produced via immunoSEQ multiplex PCR; TCRdb's table is partial and in-frame only. The sample holds around 150,000 clones, roughly 88% seen once. Sequenced material: peripheral blood, taken on day 0 of AZD1222 vaccination. Every receptor here comes from an adult in good health.

This clone has more than one count but fewer than ten. CDR3 amino acids: CASTLGASGRQEQFF. Here the CDR3 DNA reads TGTGCCAGCACCCTGGGGGCTAGCGGGAGGCAAGAGCAGTTCTTC. V and J are TRBV3-1 (or the pseudogene TRBV3-2) and TRBJ2-1, with 11 positions matching TRBD2. V was clipped by 7 bases and J by 10 bases; unmatched bases: 12. Germline V gene lookup returns CDR1 LGHDT and CDR2 YNNKEL (reference sequence). CDR3 length: 15 residues.

This clone showed up just a few times. The genes are TRBV28 and TRBJ1-1; no firm D call. Germline V gene sequence: CDR1 MDHEN, CDR2 SYDVKM. The CDR3 covers 15 residues. V was clipped by 6 bases and J by 1 base, with 15 bases between them. CDR3 residues: CASRTGPGGNTEAFF. The CDR3 DNA reads as TGTGCCAGCAGAACCGGACCCGGCGGGAACACTGAAGCTTTCTTT.

The chain links TRBV28 to TRBJ1-1; the D gene is possibly TRBD1 (5 bases). The CDR3 contains 13 residues. Trimming pared 3 bases from V and 6 bases from J, leaving 11 bases between. Germline lookup yields CDR1 MDHEN and CDR2 SYDVKM. CDR3 sequence: CASSLWGLAEAFF. The CDR3 region has the DNA TGTGCCAGCAGTTTGTGGGGCCTCGCTGAAGCTTTCTTT.

V usage is TRBV4-3 and J usage is TRBJ2-2; 14 bases agree with TRBD2. With V trimmed by 5 bases and J by 6 bases, 8 bases remained unmatched. This CDR3 is 17 amino acids long. Germline loops: CDR1 LGHNA, CDR2 YSLEER. The CDR3 reads CASSSRGGLAGAGELFF. In DNA form, the CDR3 reads TGCGCCAGCAGCTCCAGGGGGGGACTAGCGGGAGCCGGGGAGCTGTTTTTT.

The rearrangement joins TRBV20-1 to TRBJ2-1; D is undetermined. CDR1 DFQATT and CDR2 SNEGSKA come from the germline V gene (reference sequence). The V and J ends lost 3 bases and 4 bases respectively, with 4 bases between them. The CDR3 consists of 11 residues. The CDR3 region is CSASLYNEQFF. The CDR3 DNA sequence: TGCAGTGCTAGTCTATACAATGAGCAGTTCTTC.

The CDR3 region has the DNA TGTGCCAGCAGCCCTCAAGAGACCCAGTACTTC. Encoded protein: CASSPQETQYF. This chain connects TRBV11-3 to TRBJ2-5, with D uncertain. CDR3 length equals 11 residues. CDR1 SGHNT and CDR2 YENEEA come from the germline V gene. The V and J ends lost 5 bases and 2 bases respectively, with 3 bases between them. Full variable domain (rest looked up from reference TRBV11-3 and TRBJ2-5): EAGVVQSPRYKIIEKKQPVAFWCNPISGHNTLYWYLQNLGQGPELLIRYENEEAVDDSQLPKDRFSAERLKGVDSTLKIQPAELGDSAVYLCASSPQETQYFGPGTRLLVL.

This clone was recorded a few times. The chain joins TRBV7-8 to TRBJ1-1, with 9 nucleotides matching TRBD1. Germline CDR1 is SGHVS and CDR2 is FQNEAQ. V shed 9 bases, J shed 11 bases, and the junction held 10 bases outside the gene matches. This CDR3 is built from 12 residues. In nucleotides, the CDR3 is TGTGCCAGTTTTAATCTGGGGACAGGGGCTTTCTTT. Translating gives CASFNLGTGAFF.

The chain combines TRBV20-1 with TRBJ1-2, with D uncertain. With 1 base removed from V and 4 bases from J, the gap between germline ends came to 4 bases. The CDR3 spans 11 residues. Germline CDR1 is DFQATT and CDR2 is SNEGSKA (reference sequence). The CDR3 protein is CSARVPYGYTF. CDR3 nucleotide sequence: TGCAGTGCTAGAGTACCCTATGGCTACACCTTC.

V and J are TRBV11-3 and TRBJ2-7; no firm D call. CDR1 and CDR2 (germline): SGHNT, YENEEA. V dropped 5 bases and J dropped 5 bases, with 10 bases sitting between them. The CDR3 runs to 12 residues. In DNA, the CDR3 is TGTGCCAGCAGCAAGGGTATCAACGAGCAGTACTTC. It translates to CASSKGINEQYF.

This sequence joins TRBV5-1 and TRBJ2-1; 12 bases align to TRBD2. The CDR3 runs 19 residues. With V trimmed by 2 bases and J by 0 bases, 9 bases remained unmatched. From germline, CDR1 is SGHRS and CDR2 YFSETQ. The CDR3 loop reads CASSFGDTSGRLSYNEQFF. CDR3 DNA: TGCGCCAGCAGCTTTGGGGACACTAGCGGGAGGCTCTCCTACAATGAGCAGTTCTTC.

This chain connects TRBV19 to TRBJ1-2; 7 bases are shared with TRBD1. The germline CDR1 and CDR2 sequences are LNHDA and SQIVND (reference sequence). The CDR3 spans 14 residues. V dropped 7 bases and J dropped 8; count of bases not matched to a gene: 13. The CDR3 region is CASNLSTGAYGYTF. DNA for the CDR3: TGTGCCAGTAATCTTAGTACAGGGGCCTACGGCTACACCTTC.

This clone was seen once. V gene TRBV6-2 or TRBV6-3 combines with J gene TRBJ1-5, with unresolved D. CDR1 and CDR2 from the germline V gene are MNHEY and SVGEGT. Deletions cut 2 bases from V and 0 bases from J, with 5 bases between. This CDR3 comprises 14 residues. The CDR3 reads CASSYGPSNQPQHF. The CDR3 DNA sequence: TGTGCCAGCAGTTACGGTCCTAGCAATCAGCCCCAGCATTTT.

This chain links TRBV27 with TRBJ2-7, with D maybe TRBD1 (6 bases). This CDR3 is 17 amino acids long. Germline V gene sequence: CDR1 MNHEY, CDR2 SMNVEV (reference sequence). The germline V and J ends were trimmed by 1 base and 4 bases, with 20 bases remaining between them. Written as DNA, the CDR3 is TGTGCCAGCAGTTTATTACCTTCACAGGGCAGGGCATACGAGCAGTACTTC. Translation gives CASSLLPSQGRAYEQYF.

CDR3 coding DNA: TGTGCCAGTAGTATAGTCCGGGGTAATGAGCAGTTCTTC. This sequence encodes CASSIVRGNEQFF. The rearrangement uses TRBV19 and TRBJ2-1, with a weak D call TRBD2 (5 bases). V dropped 1 base and J dropped 7 bases, with 8 bases sitting between them. The CDR3 extends over 13 amino acids. Looked up from germline, CDR1 is LNHDA and CDR2 is SQIVND (reference sequence).

The rearrangement links TRBV11-3 to TRBJ2-7; 8 nucleotides agree with TRBD2. The CDR3 spans 17 residues. Germline V lookup: CDR1 SGHNT, CDR2 YENEEA. The ends lost 1 base at V and 1 base at J; junction bases unmatched: 9. CDR3 bases: TGTGCCAGCAGCTTAGGAAGCGGGAGTATGCATTCCTACGAGCAGTACTTC. Protein sequence: CASSLGSGSMHSYEQYF.

The J gene is TRBJ1-2, the V gene TRBV12-3 or TRBV12-4; a possible D gene is TRBD1 (5 bases). The CDR3 loop spans 12 amino acids. V lost 3 bases and J lost 8, with 10 bases in between. CDR3 loop: CASSFRVRGYTF. The CDR3 nucleotides read TGTGCCAGCAGTTTCAGGGTACGGGGCTACACCTTC.

J is TRBJ2-7 and V is TRBV5-1; unclear D gene. The V end lost 2 bases, the J end lost 7 bases, and 13 bases lay between the germline ends. Germline V gene sequence: CDR1 SGHRS, CDR2 YFSETQ. The CDR3 runs to 13 residues. This CDR3 is CASSFKRFGEQYF. CDR3 nucleotides: TGCGCCAGCAGCTTTAAGAGGTTTGGTGAGCAGTACTTC. The full variable domain, with the rest looked up from reference TRBV5-1 and TRBJ2-7, is KAGVTQTPRYLIKTRGQQVTLSCSPISGHRSVSWYQQTPGQGLQFLFEYFSETQRNKGNFPGRFSGRQFSNSRSEMNVSTLELGDSALYLCASSFKRFGEQYFGPGTRLTVT.

The rearrangement links TRBV30 to TRBJ1-5, with TRBD1 matching 9 bases. Trimming at V came to 1 base and at J to 7 bases, leaving 8 bases not matched to a gene. This CDR3 has 15 amino acids. Per the germline V gene, CDR1 is GTSNPN and CDR2 is SVGIG (reference sequence). For the CDR3, the DNA is TGTGCCTGGAGTGGCCGGGACAGGGTCGGCCAGCCCCAGCATTTT. Residues: CAWSGRDRVGQPQHF.

This clone appeared a single time. V usage is TRBV6-2 or TRBV6-3 and J usage is TRBJ1-5, with D possibly TRBD1 on 6 matching bases. The ends were cut back, 2 bases at V and 3 bases at J, with 8 bases in the middle. Germline V CDR1 and CDR2: MNHEY, SVGEGT. The length of the CDR3 is 14 residues. CDR3 protein: CASSYRDINQPQHF. The CDR3 DNA reads as TGTGCCAGCAGTTACCGGGACATCAATCAGCCCCAGCATTTT.

The rearrangement uses TRBV4-3 and TRBJ1-4; TRBD1 aligns across 8 bases. This CDR3 is built from 17 residues. CDR1 and CDR2 (germline): LGHNA, YSLEER. Germline trimming cut 1 base from V and 5 bases from J; bases unmatched to any gene: 9. CDR3: CASSQGLIQGVNEKLFF. CDR3 nucleotide sequence: TGCGCCAGCAGCCAAGGTCTAATACAGGGGGTAAATGAAAAACTGTTTTTT.